Presented here are 15 T cell receptor beta chains from one specimen sequenced in a study of metastatic and nonmetastatic thyroid tumors. TCRdb reanalyzed the PCR reads with MiXCR. The sample yields tens of thousands of clones, 25% seen once. Patients underwent thyroid surgery, and none had received any treatment before it. Material for sequencing was blood. The receptor source for this set is a female donor with papillary thyroid cancer or a benign thyroid nodule (not recorded which). Some clones in this sample may be carry-over from other donors' samples.

This clone was seen ten or more times. This chain links TRBV29-1 with TRBJ1-2; weak D call: TRBD1 (6 bases). The ends were cut back, 7 bases at V and 6 bases at J, with 12 bases in the middle. The CDR3 runs 11 residues. Germline V gene lookup returns CDR1 SQVTM and CDR2 ANQGSEA. The CDR3 coding sequence is TGCAGCGGAGGACAGCAGGATGGCTACACCTTC. It translates to CSGGQQDGYTF.

This CDR3 is CAWGGAVNQPQHF. The CDR3 coding sequence is TGTGCCTGGGGGGGGGCAGTAAATCAGCCCCAGCATTTT. V is TRBV30 and J is TRBJ1-5; D may be TRBD1 (6 bases). The CDR3 is 13 residues long. Germline V gene lookup returns CDR1 GTSNPN and CDR2 SVGIG (reference sequence). The ends were cut back, 5 bases at V and 4 bases at J, with 12 bases in the middle.

This clone showed up just a few times. The rearrangement joins TRBV20-1 to TRBJ2-1; 7 nucleotides line up with TRBD2. CDR3 length: 14 residues. V lost 3 bases and J lost 3; bases outside the gene matches: 5. Germline CDR1 reads DFQATT; CDR2 reads SNEGSKA (reference sequence). The CDR3 reads CSARGGECYNEQFF. CDR3 bases: TGCAGTGCTAGGGGGGGGGAGTGCTACAATGAGCAGTTCTTC.

Note on this clone: Being one base from a much bigger clone, this may be a read error. This CDR3 is also generated by other DNA sequences in the sample. CDR3 protein: CASSSSSVGSAHGYTF. The CDR3 DNA is TGTGCCAGCAGCTCTTCCTCCGTCGGAAGCGCTCATGGCTACACCTTC. The gene calls are TRBV6-2 or TRBV6-3 and TRBJ1-2; D remains ambiguous. CDR1 MNHEY and CDR2 SVGEGT come from the germline V gene. The V end lost 6 bases, the J end lost 6 bases, and 23 bases lay between the germline ends. The CDR3 sequence is 16 residues long.

This clone was detected many times. The chain couples TRBV4-1 to TRBJ1-4; 7 bases match TRBD1. Unmatched junction bases numbered 2, after V lost 0 bases and J lost 4 bases. From germline, CDR1 is MGHRA and CDR2 YSYEKL. The CDR3 contains 15 residues. Here the CDR3 reads CASSQEGQHNEKLFF. The CDR3 bases are TGCGCCAGCAGCCAAGAGGGACAGCATAATGAAAAACTGTTTTTT.

This clone was counted at least ten times. The J gene is TRBJ2-5, the V gene TRBV9; TRBD2 matches 11 bases. With V trimmed by 3 bases and J by 2 bases, 6 bases remained unmatched. The CDR3 contains 16 residues. CDR1 is SGDLS, CDR2 YYNGEE, per germline. The CDR3 here is CASSEGGTSGQETQYF. CDR3 coding DNA: TGTGCCAGCAGCGAGGGGGGGACTAGCGGTCAAGAGACCCAGTACTTC.

This clone was picked up many times. This CDR3 is CASSSTRTGAFF. The CDR3 DNA reads as TGTGCCAGCAGCTCAACTAGGACGGGAGCTTTCTTT. This sequence joins TRBV6-1 and TRBJ1-1; D is unresolved. The germline gives CDR1 MNHNS, CDR2 SASEGT. The CDR3 totals 12 residues. V gave up 6 bases and J gave up 10 bases, with 15 bases separating them.

This clone was seen repeatedly, ten times or more. The gene calls are TRBV6-1 and TRBJ1-3; D is unresolved. V lost 3 bases, J lost 3 bases, and 9 bases lay in between. The CDR3 runs 14 residues. Germline CDR1 is MNHNS and CDR2 is SASEGT. The CDR3 sequence is CASSDDPNGNTIYF. The DNA of the CDR3 is TGTGCCAGCAGTGACGACCCCAATGGAAACACCATATATTTT.

This chain joins TRBV6-2 or TRBV6-3 and TRBJ2-7; 11 nucleotides line up with TRBD2. The CDR3 has 13 amino acids. V was clipped by 5 bases and J by 9 bases; unmatched bases: 6. Per germline, CDR1 MNHEY and CDR2 SVGEGT. CDR3 nucleotide sequence: TGTGCCAGCAGTACTAGCGGGAGTTCAGGGCAGTACTTC. Residues: CASSTSGSSGQYF.

Only one count was recorded for this clone. The rearrangement links TRBV4-2 to TRBJ2-1, with unresolved D. The germline V and J ends were trimmed by 3 bases and 7 bases, with 7 bases remaining between them. The CDR3 spans 12 residues. Germline assignment: CDR1 LGHNA and CDR2 YNFKEQ. In DNA, the CDR3 is TGTGCCAGCAGCCACCCTATGAATGAGCAGTTCTTC. Translating it yields CASSHPMNEQFF.

The table lists this clone with a few counts. This chain connects TRBV24-1 to TRBJ1-2; D unclear. V was clipped by 0 bases and J by 6 bases, with 10 bases between them. Germline V gives CDR1 KGHDR, CDR2 SFDVKD. The CDR3 sequence is 14 residues long. The CDR3 loop reads CATSDLSRRHGYTF. As DNA, the CDR3 is TGTGCCACCAGTGATTTGTCACGCCGGCATGGCTACACCTTC.

With regard to this clone: The CDR3 does not close with the conserved phenylalanine or tryptophan, likely indicating a read error. The DNA is omitted, as the CDR3 cannot be located on it reliably, and the CDR3 follows TCRdb's listing. J is TRBJ1-5 and V is TRBV12-3 or TRBV12-4; the D call in the table, TRBD1, was not verified against the DNA. The CDR3 is 16 residues long, ends included. CDR3 region: CASTLGSGRSNQPPHY.

Ten or more counts support this clone. The rearrangement uses TRBV7-9 and TRBJ1-1, with no clear D. Between the trimmed V and J ends, which lost 6 bases and 1 base, there was a span of 9 bases. The CDR3 totals 13 residues. Germline loops: CDR1 SEHNR, CDR2 FQNEAQ (reference sequence). CDR3 sequence reads: CASSFLTNTEAFF. The CDR3 DNA reads as TGTGCCAGCAGTTTCCTCACGAACACTGAAGCTTTCTTT.

There are many counts of this clone. This chain links TRBV20-1 with TRBJ2-2; no clear D gene. The CDR3 totals 13 residues. Germline V lookup: CDR1 DFQATT, CDR2 SNEGSKA (reference sequence). V was cut by 8 bases and J by 6 bases, with 16 bases left in between. The CDR3 nucleotides read TGCAGTCCTCAAGAGACCGGGTCCGGGGAGCTGTTTTTT. It is translated as CSPQETGSGELFF.

At least ten counts were recorded for this clone. A much bigger clone sits one base away, suggesting this may be a read error. The sample has other DNA sequences that encode this CDR3 too. The rearrangement uses TRBV6-1 and TRBJ1-1; 7 bases align to TRBD1. CDR3 length: 12 residues. CDR1 is MNHNS, CDR2 SASEGT, per germline. CDR3 region: CASRVDRDKAFF. For the CDR3, the DNA is TGTGCCAGCAGAGTCGACAGGGACAAAGCCTTCTTT.